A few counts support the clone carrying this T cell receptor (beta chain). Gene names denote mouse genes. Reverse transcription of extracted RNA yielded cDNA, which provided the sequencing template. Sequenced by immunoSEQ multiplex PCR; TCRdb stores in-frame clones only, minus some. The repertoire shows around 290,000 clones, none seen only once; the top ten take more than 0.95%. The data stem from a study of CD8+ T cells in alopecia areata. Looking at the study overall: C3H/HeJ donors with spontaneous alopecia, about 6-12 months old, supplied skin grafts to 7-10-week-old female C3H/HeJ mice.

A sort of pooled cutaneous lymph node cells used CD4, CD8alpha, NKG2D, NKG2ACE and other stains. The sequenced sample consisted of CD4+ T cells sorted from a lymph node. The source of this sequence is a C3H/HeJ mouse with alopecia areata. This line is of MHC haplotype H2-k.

Here the CDR3 reads CASSIEDWHEQYF. CDR3 DNA (partial): TGTGCCAGCAGTATAGAAGACTGGCAT. The gene calls are TRBV19 and TRBJ2-7; the D gene is possibly TRBD2 (6 bases). The read ends 4 residues early relative to the CDR3; the germline J gene fills the gap. CDR3 length equals 13 residues. Germline V gene lookup returns CDR1 FNHDT and CDR2 SITEND (reference sequence).